The entry below gives a single T cell receptor (beta chain) sequence along with its context. The antigen is undetermined. This specimen belongs to a study of CXCR3-negative and CXCR3-positive naive CD8 T cells. Overall study findings and caveats: With surface CD5 comparable between naive subsets, TCR strength was estimated using properties derived from the TRB CDR3. Comparison of naive cells showed more hydrophobic TRB CDR3s in CXCR3-positive than in CXCR3-negative naive cells.

The CDR3 spans 19 residues. From germline, CDR1 is SGHTA and CDR2 FQGNSA. TRB cDNA was prepared as libraries by UMI-labeled 5' RACE. TCRdb reprocessed the 5' RACE reads, with one entry per CDR3 protein and no DNA. Its table lists 150,000 to 160,000 distinct CDR3 sequences. Naive CD8+ T cells showed a CD45RO-CCR7+CD27+CD95- phenotype. The sequence was collected from a human donor in good health. Some clones in this sample may be carry-over from other donors' samples. Input material: naive CXCR3+ CD8+ T cells from blood. Subset noted: CD45RO-CCR7+CD27+CD95- naive CD8+ T cells expressing CXCR3 (TNR3+). This rearrangement joins TRBV7-2 to TRBJ2-1; the TRBD2 assignment by TCRdb is unverifiable without DNA. CDR3 amino acids: CASSPSFGTSGISHNEQFF.